A single T cell receptor beta chain is shown here with its context. What it binds is unknown. The primer mix had 52 TRBV and 13 TRBJ primers. Measured with immunoSEQ multiplex PCR; TCRdb has only the in-frame clones, and not every one. The sample records tens of thousands of clones, around nine tenths being singletons. This sample was included in a study of regulatory T cells. A couple of CD3G-deficient patients had more severe autoimmunity; all had some. At testing, patients were 2 to 39 years old, with reduced naive and increased memory T-cell proportions. Sorting split CD4+ cells into CD25-high CD127-low Tregs and CD25-low CD127-high conventional T cells. Trimming took off 5 bases at V and 4 bases at J, with 12 bases between the two ends. Looked up from germline, CDR1 is LNHDA and CDR2 is SQIVND (reference sequence). This CDR3 is built from 14 residues. Whole-study results and caveats: Hydrophobic residues at CDR3 positions 6 and 7 were enriched in conventional CD4+ T cells of CD3G-deficient patients. Patient repertoires had restricted TRB V-J pairs and skewed V and J usage, most in Tregs.

Sample: conventional CD4+ T cells sorted from blood. The sequence was obtained from a person under 35 with CD3G deficiency. The chain couples TRBV19 to TRBJ2-1, with D perhaps TRBD2 (7 bases). Here the CDR3 reads CASSGGGLYNEQFF. Written as DNA, the CDR3 is TGTGCCAGTAGTGGGGGGGGCCTTTACAATGAGCAGTTCTTC.